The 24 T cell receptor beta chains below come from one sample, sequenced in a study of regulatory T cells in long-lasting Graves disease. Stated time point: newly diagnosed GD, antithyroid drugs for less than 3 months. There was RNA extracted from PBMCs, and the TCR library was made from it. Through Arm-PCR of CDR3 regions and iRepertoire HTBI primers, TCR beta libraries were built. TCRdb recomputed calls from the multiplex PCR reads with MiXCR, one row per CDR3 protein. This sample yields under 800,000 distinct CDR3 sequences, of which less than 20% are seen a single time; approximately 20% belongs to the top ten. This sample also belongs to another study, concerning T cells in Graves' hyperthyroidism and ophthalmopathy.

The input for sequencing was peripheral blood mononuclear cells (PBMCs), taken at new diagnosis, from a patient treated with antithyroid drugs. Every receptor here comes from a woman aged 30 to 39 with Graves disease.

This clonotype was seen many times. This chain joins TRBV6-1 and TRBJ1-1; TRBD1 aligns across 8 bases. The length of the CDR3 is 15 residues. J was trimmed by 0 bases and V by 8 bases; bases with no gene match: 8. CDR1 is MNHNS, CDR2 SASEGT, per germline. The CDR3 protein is CASAGTGYMNTEAFF. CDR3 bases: TGTGCCAGCGCGGGGACAGGCTACATGAACACTGAAGCTTTCTTT.

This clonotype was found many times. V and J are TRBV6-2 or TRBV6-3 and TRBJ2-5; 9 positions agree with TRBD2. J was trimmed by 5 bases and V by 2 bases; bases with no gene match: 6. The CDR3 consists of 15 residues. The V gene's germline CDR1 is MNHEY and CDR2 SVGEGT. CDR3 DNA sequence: TGTGCCAGCAGTTACGGCGGGAGGGCCCCCGAGACCCAGTACTTC. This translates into CASSYGGRAPETQYF.

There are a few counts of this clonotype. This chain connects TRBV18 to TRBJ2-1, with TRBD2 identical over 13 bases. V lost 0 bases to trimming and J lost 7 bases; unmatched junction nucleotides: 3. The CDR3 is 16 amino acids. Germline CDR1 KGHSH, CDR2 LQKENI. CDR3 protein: CASSPPGLAGWNEQFF. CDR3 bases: TGTGCCAGCTCACCACCGGGACTAGCGGGATGGAATGAGCAGTTCTTC. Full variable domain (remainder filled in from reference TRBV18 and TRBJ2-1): NAGVMQNPRHLVRRRGQEARLRCSPMKGHSHVYWYRQLPEEGLKFMVYLQKENIIDESGMPKERFSAEFPKEGPSILRIQQVVRGDSAAYFCASSPPGLAGWNEQFFGPGTRLTVL.

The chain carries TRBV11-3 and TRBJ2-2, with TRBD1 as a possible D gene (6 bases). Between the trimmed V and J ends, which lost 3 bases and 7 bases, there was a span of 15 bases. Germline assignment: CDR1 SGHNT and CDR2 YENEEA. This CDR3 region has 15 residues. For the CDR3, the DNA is TGTGCCAGCAGCTTCGATGGACAGTCAGGCGGGGAGCTGTTTTTT. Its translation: CASSFDGQSGGELFF.

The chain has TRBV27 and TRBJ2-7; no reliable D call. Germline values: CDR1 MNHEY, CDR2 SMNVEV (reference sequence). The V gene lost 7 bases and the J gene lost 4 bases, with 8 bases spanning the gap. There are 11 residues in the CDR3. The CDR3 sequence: CASKTEYEQYF. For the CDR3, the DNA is TGTGCCAGCAAAACAGAATACGAGCAGTACTTC.

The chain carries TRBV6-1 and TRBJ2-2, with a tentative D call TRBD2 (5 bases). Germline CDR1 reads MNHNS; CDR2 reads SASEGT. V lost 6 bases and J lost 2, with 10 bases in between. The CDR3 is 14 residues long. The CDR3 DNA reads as TGTGCCAGCAGGTCTGGACTTAACACCGGGGAGCTGTTTTTT. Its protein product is CASRSGLNTGELFF.

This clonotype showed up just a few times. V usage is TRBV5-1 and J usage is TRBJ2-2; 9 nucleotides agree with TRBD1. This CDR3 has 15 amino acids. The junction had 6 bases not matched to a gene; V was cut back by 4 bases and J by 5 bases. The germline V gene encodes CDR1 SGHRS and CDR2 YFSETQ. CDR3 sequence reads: CASSPRGQGTGELFF. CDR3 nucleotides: TGCGCCAGCAGCCCTAGGGGACAGGGTACCGGGGAGCTGTTTTTT.

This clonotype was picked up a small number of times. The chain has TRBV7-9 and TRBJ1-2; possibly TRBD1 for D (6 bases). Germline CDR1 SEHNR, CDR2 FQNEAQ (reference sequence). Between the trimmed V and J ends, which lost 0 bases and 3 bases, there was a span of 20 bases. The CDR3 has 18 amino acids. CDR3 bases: TGTGCCAGCAGCTTAGCTGTCCCACAGGGACATCCCTACTATGGCTACACCTTC. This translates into CASSLAVPQGHPYYGYTF.

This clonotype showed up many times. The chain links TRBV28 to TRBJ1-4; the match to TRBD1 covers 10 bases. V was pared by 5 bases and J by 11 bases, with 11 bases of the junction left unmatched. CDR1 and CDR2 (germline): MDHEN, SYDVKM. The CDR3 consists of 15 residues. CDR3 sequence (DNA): TGTGCCAGCAGTACTACCGGGACAGGGGTCGGGAAACTGTTTTTT. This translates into CASSTTGTGVGKLFF.

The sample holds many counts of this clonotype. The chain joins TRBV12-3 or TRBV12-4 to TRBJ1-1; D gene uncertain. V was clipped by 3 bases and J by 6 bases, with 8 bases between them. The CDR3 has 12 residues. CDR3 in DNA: TGTGCCAGCAGTTTTTTGGAGTCTGAAGCTTTCTTT. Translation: CASSFLESEAFF.

The CDR3 sequence: CSARDVGRNTEAFF. In DNA, the CDR3 is TGCAGTGCTAGAGACGTGGGGCGGAACACTGAAGCTTTCTTT. The chain joins TRBV20-1 to TRBJ1-1; weak D call: TRBD1 (5 bases). The CDR3 is 14 residues long. V lost 0 bases and J 1 base, leaving 9 bases between the germline ends. The V gene's germline CDR1 is DFQATT and CDR2 SNEGSKA (reference sequence).

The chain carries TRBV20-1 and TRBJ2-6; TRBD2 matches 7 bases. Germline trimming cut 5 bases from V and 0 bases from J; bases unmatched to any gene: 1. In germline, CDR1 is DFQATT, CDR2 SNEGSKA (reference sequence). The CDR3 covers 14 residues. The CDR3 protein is CSAWGGSGANVLTF. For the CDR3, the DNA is TGCAGTGCTTGGGGGGGCTCTGGGGCCAACGTCCTGACTTTC.

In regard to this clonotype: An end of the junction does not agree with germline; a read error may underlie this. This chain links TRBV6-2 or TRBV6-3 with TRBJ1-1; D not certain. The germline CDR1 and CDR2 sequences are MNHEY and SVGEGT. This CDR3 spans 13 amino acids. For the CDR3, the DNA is TGTGCCAGCAGCCGGGGTATGAACACTAAAGCTTTCTTT. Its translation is CASSRGMNTKAFF.

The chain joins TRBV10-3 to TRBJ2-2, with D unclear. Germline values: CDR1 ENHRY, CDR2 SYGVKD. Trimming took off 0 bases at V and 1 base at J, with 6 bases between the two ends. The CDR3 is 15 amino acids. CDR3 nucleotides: TGTGCCATCAGTGAGTCGAGTGTGAACACCGGGGAGCTGTTTTTT. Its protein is CAISESSVNTGELFF.

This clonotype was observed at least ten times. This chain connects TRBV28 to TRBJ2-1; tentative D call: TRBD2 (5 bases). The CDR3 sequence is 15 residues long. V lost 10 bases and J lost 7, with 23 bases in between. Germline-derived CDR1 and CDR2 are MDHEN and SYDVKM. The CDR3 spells CAIQPPSGGGNEQFF. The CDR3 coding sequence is TGTGCCATCCAACCCCCCAGCGGAGGTGGGAATGAGCAGTTCTTC. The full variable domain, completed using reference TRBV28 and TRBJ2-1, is DVKVTQSSRYLVKRTGEKVFLECVQDMDHENMFWYRQDPGLGLRLIYFSYDVKMKEKGDIPEGYSVSREKKERFSLILESASTNQTSMYLCAIQPPSGGGNEQFFGPGTRLTVL.

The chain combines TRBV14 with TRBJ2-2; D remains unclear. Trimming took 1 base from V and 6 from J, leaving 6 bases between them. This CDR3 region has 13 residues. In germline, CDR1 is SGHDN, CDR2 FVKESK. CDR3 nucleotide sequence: TGTGCCAGCAGCCAAGCCGCGTCCGGGGAGCTGTTTTTT. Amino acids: CASSQAASGELFF.

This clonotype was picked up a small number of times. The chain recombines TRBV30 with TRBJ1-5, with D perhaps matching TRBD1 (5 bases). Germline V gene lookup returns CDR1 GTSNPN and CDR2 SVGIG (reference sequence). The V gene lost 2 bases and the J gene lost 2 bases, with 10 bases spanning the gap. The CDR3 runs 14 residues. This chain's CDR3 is CAWSIGHGNQPQHF. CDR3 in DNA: TGTGCCTGGAGTATCGGACATGGCAATCAGCCCCAGCATTTT.

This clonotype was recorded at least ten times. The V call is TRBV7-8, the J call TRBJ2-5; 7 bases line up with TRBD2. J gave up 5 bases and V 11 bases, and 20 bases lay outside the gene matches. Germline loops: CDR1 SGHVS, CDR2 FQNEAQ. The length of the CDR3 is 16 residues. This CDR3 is CASPPTPGRVGETQYF. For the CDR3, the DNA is TGTGCCTCACCCCCTACACCGGGGAGGGTAGGGGAGACCCAGTACTTC.

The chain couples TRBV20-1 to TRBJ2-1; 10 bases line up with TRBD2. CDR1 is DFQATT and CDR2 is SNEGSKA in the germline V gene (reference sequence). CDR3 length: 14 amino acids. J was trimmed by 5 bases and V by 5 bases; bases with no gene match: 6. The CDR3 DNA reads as TGCAGTGCTGGGGGACTAGCGCTACACAATGAGCAGTTCTTC. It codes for CSAGGLALHNEQFF.

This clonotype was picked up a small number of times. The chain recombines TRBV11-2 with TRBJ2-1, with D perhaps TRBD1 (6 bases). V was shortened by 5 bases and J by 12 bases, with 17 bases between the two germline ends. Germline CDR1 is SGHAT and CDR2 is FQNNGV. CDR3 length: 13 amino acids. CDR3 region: CASSPQQGYGQFF. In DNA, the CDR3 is TGTGCCAGCAGCCCACAACAGGGATACGGGCAGTTCTTC.

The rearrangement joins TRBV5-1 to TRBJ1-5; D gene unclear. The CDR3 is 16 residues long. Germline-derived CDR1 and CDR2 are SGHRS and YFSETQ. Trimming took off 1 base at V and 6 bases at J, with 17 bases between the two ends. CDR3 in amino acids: CASSLWGLGGGQPQHF. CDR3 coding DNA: TGCGCCAGCAGCTTGTGGGGTCTAGGTGGTGGTCAGCCCCAGCATTTT. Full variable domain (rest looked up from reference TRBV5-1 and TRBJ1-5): KAGVTQTPRYLIKTRGQQVTLSCSPISGHRSVSWYQQTPGQGLQFLFEYFSETQRNKGNFPGRFSGRQFSNSRSEMNVSTLELGDSALYLCASSLWGLGGGQPQHFGDGTRLSIL.

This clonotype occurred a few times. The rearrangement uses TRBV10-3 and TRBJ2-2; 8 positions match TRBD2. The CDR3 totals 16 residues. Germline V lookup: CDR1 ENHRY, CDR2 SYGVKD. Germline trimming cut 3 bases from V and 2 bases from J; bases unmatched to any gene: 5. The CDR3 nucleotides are TGTGCCATCAGTGATTCTAGCGGGCGTAACACCGGGGAGCTGTTTTTT. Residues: CAISDSSGRNTGELFF.

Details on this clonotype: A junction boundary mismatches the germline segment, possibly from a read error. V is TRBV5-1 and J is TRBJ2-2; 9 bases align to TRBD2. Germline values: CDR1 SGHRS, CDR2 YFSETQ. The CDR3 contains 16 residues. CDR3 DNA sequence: TGCGCCAGCAGCATGATAGCGGGAGCGGTCACCGGGGAGCCGTTTTTT. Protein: CASSMIAGAVTGEPFF.

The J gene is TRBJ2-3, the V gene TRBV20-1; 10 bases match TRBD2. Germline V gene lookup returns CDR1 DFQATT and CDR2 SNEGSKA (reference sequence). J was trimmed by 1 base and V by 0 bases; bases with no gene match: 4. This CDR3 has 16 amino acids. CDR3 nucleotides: TGCAGTGCTAGAGATCTAGCGGGAGCTGGCACAGATACGCAGTATTTT. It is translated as CSARDLAGAGTDTQYF.